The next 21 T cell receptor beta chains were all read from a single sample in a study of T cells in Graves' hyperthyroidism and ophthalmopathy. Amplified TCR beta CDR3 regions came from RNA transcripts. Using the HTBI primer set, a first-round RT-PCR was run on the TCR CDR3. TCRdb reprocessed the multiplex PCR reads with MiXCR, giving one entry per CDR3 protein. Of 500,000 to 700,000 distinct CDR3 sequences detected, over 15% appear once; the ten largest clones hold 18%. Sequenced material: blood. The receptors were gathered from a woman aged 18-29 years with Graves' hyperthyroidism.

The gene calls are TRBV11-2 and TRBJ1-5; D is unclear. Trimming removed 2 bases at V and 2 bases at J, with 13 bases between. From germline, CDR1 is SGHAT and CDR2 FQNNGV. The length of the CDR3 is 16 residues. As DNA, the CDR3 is TGTGCCAGCAGCTTAAACAGCCAAACGCGCAATCAGCCCCAGCATTTT. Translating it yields CASSLNSQTRNQPQHF.

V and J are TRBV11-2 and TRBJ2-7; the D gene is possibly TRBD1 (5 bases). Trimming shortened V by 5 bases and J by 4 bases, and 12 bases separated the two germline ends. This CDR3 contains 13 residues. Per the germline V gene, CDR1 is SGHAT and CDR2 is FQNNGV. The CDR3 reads CASSPRELYEQYF. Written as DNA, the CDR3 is TGTGCCAGCAGCCCCAGGGAACTATACGAGCAGTACTTC.

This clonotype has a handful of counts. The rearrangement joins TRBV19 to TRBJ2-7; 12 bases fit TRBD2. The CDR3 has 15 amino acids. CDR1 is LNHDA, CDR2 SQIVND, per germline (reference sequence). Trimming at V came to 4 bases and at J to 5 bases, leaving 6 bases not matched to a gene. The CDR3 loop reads CASSTETSGRHEQYF. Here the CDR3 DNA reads TGTGCCAGTAGTACTGAGACTAGCGGGAGACACGAGCAGTACTTC. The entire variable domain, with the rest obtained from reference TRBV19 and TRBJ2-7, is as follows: DGGITQSPKYLFRKEGQNVTLSCEQNLNHDAMYWYRQDPGQGLRLIYYSQIVNDFQKGDIAEGYSVSREKKESFPLTVTSAQKNPTAFYLCASSTETSGRHEQYFGPGTRLTVT.

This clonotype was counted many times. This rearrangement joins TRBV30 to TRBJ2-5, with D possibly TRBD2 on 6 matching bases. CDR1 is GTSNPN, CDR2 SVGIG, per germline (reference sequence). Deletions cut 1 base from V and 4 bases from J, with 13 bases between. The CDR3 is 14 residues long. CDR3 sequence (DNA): TGTGCCTGGAGTGAGAAGGGACTGGGAGAGACCCAGTACTTC. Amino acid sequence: CAWSEKGLGETQYF.

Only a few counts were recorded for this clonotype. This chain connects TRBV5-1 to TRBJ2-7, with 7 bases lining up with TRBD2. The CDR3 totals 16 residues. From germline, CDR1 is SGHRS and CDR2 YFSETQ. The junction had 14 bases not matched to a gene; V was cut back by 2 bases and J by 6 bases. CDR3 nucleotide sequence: TGCGCCAGCAGCTTCGCCCGGGACTACAGTTCTCCCGAGCAGTACTTC. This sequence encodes CASSFARDYSSPEQYF. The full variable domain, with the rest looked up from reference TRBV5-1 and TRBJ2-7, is KAGVTQTPRYLIKTRGQQVTLSCSPISGHRSVSWYQQTPGQGLQFLFEYFSETQRNKGNFPGRFSGRQFSNSRSEMNVSTLELGDSALYLCASSFARDYSSPEQYFGPGTRLTVT.

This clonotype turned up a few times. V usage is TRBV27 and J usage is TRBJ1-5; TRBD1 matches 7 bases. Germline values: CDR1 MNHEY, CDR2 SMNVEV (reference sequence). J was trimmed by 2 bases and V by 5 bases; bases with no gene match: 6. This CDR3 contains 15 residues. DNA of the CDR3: TGTGCCAGCAGTCCCTACGGGACAGGCAATCAGCCCCAGCATTTT. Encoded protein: CASSPYGTGNQPQHF.

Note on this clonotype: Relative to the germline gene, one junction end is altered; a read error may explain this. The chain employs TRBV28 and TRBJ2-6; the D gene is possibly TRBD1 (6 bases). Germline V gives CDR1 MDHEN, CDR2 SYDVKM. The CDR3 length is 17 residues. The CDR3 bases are TGTGTCAGCAGTCAACGGGACATCTACTCTGGGGCCAACGTCCTGACTTTC. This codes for CVSSQRDIYSGANVLTF.

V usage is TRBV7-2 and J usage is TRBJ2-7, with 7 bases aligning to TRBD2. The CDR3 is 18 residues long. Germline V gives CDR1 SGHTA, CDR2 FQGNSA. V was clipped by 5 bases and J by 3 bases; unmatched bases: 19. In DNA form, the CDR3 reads TGTGCCAGCAGCCCCCGGCGGGAGTTAGAGGCAGACCGCTACGAGCAGTACTTC. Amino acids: CASSPRRELEADRYEQYF.

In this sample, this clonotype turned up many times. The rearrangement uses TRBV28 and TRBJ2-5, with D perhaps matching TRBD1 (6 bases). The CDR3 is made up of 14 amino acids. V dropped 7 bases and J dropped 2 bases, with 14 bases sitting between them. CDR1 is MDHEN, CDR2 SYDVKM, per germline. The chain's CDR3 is CASNYRVRQETQYF. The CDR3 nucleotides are TGTGCCAGCAACTACAGGGTTCGACAAGAGACCCAGTACTTC. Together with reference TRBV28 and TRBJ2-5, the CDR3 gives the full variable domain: DVKVTQSSRYLVKRTGEKVFLECVQDMDHENMFWYRQDPGLGLRLIYFSYDVKMKEKGDIPEGYSVSREKKERFSLILESASTNQTSMYLCASNYRVRQETQYFGPGTRLLVL.

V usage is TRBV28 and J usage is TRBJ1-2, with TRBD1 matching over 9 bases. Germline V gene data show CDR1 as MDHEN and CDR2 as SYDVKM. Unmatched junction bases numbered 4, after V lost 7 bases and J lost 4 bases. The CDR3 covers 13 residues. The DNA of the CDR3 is TGTGCCAGCAATAACAGGGGGCTCTATGGCTACACCTTC. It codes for CASNNRGLYGYTF.

CDR3 region: CSVEGRLGHQETQYF. The CDR3 nucleotides are TGCAGCGTTGAAGGGAGACTAGGCCACCAAGAGACCCAGTACTTC. This chain links TRBV29-1 with TRBJ2-5, with D perhaps matching TRBD2 (6 bases). The CDR3 spans 15 residues. V dropped 1 base and J dropped 0 bases, with 12 bases sitting between them. Looked up from germline, CDR1 is SQVTM and CDR2 is ANQGSEA. Complete variable domain (other parts from reference TRBV29-1 and TRBJ2-5): SAVISQKPSRDICQRGTSLTIQCQVDSQVTMMFWYRQQPGQSLTLIATANQGSEATYESGFVIDKFPISRPNLTFSTLTVSNMSPEDSSIYLCSVEGRLGHQETQYFGPGTRLLVL.

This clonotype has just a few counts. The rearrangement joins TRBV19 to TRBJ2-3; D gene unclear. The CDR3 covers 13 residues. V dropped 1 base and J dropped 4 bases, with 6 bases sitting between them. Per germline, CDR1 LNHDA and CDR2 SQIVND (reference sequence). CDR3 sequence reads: CASSIGTPDTQYF. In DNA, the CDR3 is TGTGCCAGTAGTATAGGGACGCCAGATACGCAGTATTTT.

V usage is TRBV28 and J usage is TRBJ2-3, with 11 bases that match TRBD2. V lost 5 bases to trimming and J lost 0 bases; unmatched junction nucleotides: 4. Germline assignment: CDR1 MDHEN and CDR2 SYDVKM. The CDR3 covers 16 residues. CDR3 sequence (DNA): TGTGCCAGCAGTCCCTGGACTAGCGGGAGCACAGATACGCAGTATTTT. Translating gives CASSPWTSGSTDTQYF.

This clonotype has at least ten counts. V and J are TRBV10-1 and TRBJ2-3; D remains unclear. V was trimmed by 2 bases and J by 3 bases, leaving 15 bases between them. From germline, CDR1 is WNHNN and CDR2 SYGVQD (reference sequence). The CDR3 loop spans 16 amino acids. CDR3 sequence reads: CASSEGEGSSTDTQYF. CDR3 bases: TGCGCCAGCAGTGAGGGCGAAGGATCGTCAACAGATACGCAGTATTTT.

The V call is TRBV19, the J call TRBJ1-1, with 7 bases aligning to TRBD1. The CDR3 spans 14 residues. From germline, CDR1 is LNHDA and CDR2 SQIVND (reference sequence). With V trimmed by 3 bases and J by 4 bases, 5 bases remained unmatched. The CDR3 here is CASSIGRGLTEAFF. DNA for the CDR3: TGTGCCAGTAGTATCGGGAGGGGGCTCACTGAAGCTTTCTTT.

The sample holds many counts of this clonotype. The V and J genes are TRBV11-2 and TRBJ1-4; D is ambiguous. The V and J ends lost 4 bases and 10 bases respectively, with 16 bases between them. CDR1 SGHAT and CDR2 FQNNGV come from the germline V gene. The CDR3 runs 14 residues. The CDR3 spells CASSSTPGSGKLFF. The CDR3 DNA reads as TGTGCCAGCAGCTCAACGCCGGGAAGTGGAAAACTGTTTTTT. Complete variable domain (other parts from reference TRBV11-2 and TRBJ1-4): EAGVAQSPRYKIIEKRQSVAFWCNPISGHATLYWYQQILGQGPKLLIQFQNNGVVDDSQLPKDRFSAERLKGVDSTLKIQPAKLEDSAVYLCASSSTPGSGKLFFGSGTQLSVL.

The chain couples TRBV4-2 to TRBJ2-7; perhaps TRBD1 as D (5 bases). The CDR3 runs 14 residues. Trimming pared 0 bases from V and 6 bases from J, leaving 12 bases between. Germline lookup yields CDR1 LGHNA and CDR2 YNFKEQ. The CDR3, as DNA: TGTGCCAGCAGCCAAGAGGCAGGGCCGTGCGAGCAGTACTTC. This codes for CASSQEAGPCEQYF.

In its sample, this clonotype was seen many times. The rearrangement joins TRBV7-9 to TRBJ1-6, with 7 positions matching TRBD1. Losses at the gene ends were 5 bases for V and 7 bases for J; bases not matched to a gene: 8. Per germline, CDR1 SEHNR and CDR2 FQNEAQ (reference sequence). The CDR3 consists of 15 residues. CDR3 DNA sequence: TGTGCCAGCAGCCACGGGACAGTCCGAAATTCACCCCTCCACTTT. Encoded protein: CASSHGTVRNSPLHF.

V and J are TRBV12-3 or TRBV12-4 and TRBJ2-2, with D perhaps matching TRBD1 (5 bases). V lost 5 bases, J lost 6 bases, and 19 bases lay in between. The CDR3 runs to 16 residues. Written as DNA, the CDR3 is TGTGCCAGCAGTCCGAGACAGATTCAAAATCCCGGGGAGCTGTTTTTT. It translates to CASSPRQIQNPGELFF.

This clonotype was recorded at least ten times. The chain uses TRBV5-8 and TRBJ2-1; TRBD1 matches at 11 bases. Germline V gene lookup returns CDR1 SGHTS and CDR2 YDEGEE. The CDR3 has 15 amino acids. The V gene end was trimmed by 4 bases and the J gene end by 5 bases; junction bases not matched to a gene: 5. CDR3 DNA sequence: TGTGCCAGCAGCCTGGGACAGGGGGTCAACAATGAGCAGTTCTTC. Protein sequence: CASSLGQGVNNEQFF.

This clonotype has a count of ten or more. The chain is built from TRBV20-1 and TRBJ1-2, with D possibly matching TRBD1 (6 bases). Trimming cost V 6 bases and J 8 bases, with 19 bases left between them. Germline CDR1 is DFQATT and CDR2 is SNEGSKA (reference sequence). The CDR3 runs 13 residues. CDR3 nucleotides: TGCAGTGCAGGGCCTCCGGGGGCGAGGGGCTACACCTTC. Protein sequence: CSAGPPGARGYTF.